The clone carrying this T cell receptor (beta chain) was counted between two and nine times. In the study's own analysis: Scientists estimated how many nucleated cells there were by amplifying reference gene primers. Using immunoSEQ multiplex PCR, the repertoire was profiled, and TCRdb retains in-frame clones only, with some absent. V and J calls and clone size follow that table, whereas D and trimming were derived from the DNA. The sample shows just over 250,000 clones, 88% of them seen only once. The germline V and J ends were trimmed by 1 base and 1 base, with 10 bases remaining between them. Germline values: CDR1 LNHDA, CDR2 SQIVND (reference sequence). The CDR3 extends over 15 amino acids. This entry comes from a study of blood T cell repertoires in COVID-19. The overall study: Samples taken during acute and convalescent COVID-19 were collected in the United States, Italy and Spain.

Material for sequencing was peripheral blood. The chain links TRBV19 to TRBJ2-5; no reliable D call. The sequence was collected from a man between 60 and 70 years old who had recovered from COVID-19. CDR3 DNA sequence: TGTGCCAGTAGTATAGCCGCAGGCCCCCAAGAGACCCAGTACTTC. It is translated as CASSIAAGPQETQYF. The full variable domain, completed using reference TRBV19 and TRBJ2-5, is DGGITQSPKYLFRKEGQNVTLSCEQNLNHDAMYWYRQDPGQGLRLIYYSQIVNDFQKGDIAEGYSVSREKKESFPLTVTSAQKNPTAFYLCASSIAAGPQETQYFGPGTRLLVL.